The sequence of this T cell receptor (beta chain) was determined in a study of blood T cell repertoires in COVID-19. Background on the study: The United States, Italy and Spain supplied acute and convalescent COVID-19 samples.

Method: immunoSEQ multiplex PCR; TCRdb's copy keeps in-frame clones and lacks some. The table includes about 18,000 clones, around nine tenths detected once. The CDR3 runs to 16 residues. Germline values: CDR1 SGHRS, CDR2 YFSETQ. V lost 4 bases to trimming and J lost 0 bases, with 14 bases between them. The sequence was collected from a man aged 40-50 years with active COVID-19. This chain uses TRBV5-1 with TRBJ1-3; TRBD1 is a possible D gene (6 bases). The source material was peripheral blood. CDR3 residues: CASSERTASSGNTIYF. CDR3 nucleotides: TGCGCCAGCAGCGAAAGGACAGCGAGCTCTGGAAACACCATATATTTT.